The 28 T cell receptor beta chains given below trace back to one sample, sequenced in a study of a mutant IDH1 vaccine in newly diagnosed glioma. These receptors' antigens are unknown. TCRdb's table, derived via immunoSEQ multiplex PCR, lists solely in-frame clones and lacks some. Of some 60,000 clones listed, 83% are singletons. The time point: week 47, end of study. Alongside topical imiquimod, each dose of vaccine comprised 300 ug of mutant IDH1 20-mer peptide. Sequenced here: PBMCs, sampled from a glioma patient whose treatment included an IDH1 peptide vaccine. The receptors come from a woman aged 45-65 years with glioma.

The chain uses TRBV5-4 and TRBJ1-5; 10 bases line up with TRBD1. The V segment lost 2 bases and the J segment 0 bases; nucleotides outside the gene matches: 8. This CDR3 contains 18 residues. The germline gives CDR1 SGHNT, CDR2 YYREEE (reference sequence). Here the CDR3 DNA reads TGTGCCAGCAGCTTTAGACAGGGGGCAAGGCGTAGCAATCAGCCCCAGCATTTT. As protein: CASSFRQGARRSNQPQHF. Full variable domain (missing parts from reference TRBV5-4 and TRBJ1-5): ETGVTQSPTHLIKTRGQQVTLRCSSQSGHNTVSWYQQALGQGPQFIFQYYREEENGRGNFPPRFSGLQFPNYSSELNVNALELDDSALYLCASSFRQGARRSNQPQHFGDGTRLSIL.

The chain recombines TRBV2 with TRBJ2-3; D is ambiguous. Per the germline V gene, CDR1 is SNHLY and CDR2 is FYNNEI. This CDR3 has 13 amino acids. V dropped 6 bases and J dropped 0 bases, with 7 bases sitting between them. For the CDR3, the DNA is TGTGCCAGCAGGCTGGGGAGCACAGATACGCAGTATTTT. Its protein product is CASRLGSTDTQYF.

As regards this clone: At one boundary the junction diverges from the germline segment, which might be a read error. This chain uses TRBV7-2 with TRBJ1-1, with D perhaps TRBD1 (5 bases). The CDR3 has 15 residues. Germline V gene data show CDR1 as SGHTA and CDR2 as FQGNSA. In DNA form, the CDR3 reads TGTGCCAGCAGCTTAGAATCCGGGGCGGGGACTGAAGCTCTCTTT. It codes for CASSLESGAGTEALF.

The CDR3 loop reads CASSPRTGADMNTEAFF. CDR3 bases: TGTGCCAGCAGCCCCCGGACAGGGGCTGACATGAACACTGAAGCTTTCTTT. V gene TRBV7-2 combines with J gene TRBJ1-1; TRBD1 matches at 9 bases. CDR1 SGHTA and CDR2 FQGNSA come from the germline V gene. With 5 bases clipped from V and 0 bases from J, the junction kept 10 bases outside the gene matches. The CDR3 extends over 17 amino acids.

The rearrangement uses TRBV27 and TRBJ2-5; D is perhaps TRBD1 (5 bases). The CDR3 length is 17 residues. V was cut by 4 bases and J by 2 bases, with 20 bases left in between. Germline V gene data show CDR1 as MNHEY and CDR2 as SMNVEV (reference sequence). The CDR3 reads CASSYPWDRGRQETQYF. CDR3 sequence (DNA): TGTGCCAGCAGTTACCCTTGGGATAGGGGAAGGCAAGAGACCCAGTACTTC.

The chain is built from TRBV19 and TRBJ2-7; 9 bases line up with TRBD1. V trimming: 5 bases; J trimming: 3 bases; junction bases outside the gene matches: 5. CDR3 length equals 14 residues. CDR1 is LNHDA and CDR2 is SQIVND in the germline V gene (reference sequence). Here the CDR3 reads CASSFTGGGYEQYF. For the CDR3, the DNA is TGTGCCAGTAGTTTTACAGGGGGCGGCTACGAGCAGTACTTC.

The chain's CDR3 is CASSPRLNRGTYEQYF. Written as DNA, the CDR3 is TGTGCCAGCAGCCCCAGGTTGAACAGGGGTACCTACGAGCAGTACTTC. V and J are TRBV28 and TRBJ2-7; 7 bases line up with TRBD1. Germline V gene sequence: CDR1 MDHEN, CDR2 SYDVKM. V dropped 6 bases and J dropped 2; count of bases not matched to a gene: 13. The CDR3 is 16 residues long. Full variable domain (remainder filled in from reference TRBV28 and TRBJ2-7): DVKVTQSSRYLVKRTGEKVFLECVQDMDHENMFWYRQDPGLGLRLIYFSYDVKMKEKGDIPEGYSVSREKKERFSLILESASTNQTSMYLCASSPRLNRGTYEQYFGPGTRLTVT.

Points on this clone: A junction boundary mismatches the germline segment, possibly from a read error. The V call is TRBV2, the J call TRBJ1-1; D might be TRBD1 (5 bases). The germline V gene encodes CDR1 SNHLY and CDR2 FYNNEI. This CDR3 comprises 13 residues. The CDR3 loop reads CASGEGLVTEAFF. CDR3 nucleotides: TGTGCCAGCGGTGAGGGGCTTGTCACTGAAGCTTTCTTT.

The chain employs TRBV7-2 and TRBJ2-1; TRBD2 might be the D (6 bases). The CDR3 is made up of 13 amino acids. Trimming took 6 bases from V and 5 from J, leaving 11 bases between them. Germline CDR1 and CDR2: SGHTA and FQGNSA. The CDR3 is CASSPQRDNEQFF. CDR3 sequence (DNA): TGTGCCAGCAGTCCACAGCGGGACAATGAGCAGTTCTTC.

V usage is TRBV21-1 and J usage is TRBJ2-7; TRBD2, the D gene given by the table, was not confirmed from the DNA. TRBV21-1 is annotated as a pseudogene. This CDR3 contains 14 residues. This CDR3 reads CASIGRQGRGEQYF. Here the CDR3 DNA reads TGTGCCAGCATCGGGAGGCAGGGGAGGGGCGAGCAGTACTTC.

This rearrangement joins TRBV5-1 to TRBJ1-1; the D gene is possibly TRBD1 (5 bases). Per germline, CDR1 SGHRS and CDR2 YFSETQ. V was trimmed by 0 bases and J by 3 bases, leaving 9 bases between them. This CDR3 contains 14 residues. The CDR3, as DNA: TGCGCCAGCAGCTTGGCCGAGACAGACACTGAAGCTTTCTTT. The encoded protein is CASSLAETDTEAFF.

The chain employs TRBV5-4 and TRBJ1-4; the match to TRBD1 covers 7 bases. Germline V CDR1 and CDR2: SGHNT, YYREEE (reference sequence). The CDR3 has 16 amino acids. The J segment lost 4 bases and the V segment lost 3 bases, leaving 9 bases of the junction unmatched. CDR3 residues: CASSSDRDRLNEKLFF. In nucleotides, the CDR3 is TGTGCCAGCAGCTCGGACCGGGACAGACTTAATGAAAAACTGTTTTTT.

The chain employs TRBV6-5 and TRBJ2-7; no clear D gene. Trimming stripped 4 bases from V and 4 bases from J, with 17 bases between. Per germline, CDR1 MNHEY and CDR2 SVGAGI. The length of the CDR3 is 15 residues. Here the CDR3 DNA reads TGTGCCAGCAGTTCCCTTCGGACCGTACCTTACGAGCAGTACTTC. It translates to CASSSLRTVPYEQYF.

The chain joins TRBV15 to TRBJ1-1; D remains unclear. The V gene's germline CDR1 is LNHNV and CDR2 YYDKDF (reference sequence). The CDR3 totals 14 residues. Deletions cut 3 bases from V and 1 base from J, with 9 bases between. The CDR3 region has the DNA TGTGCCACCAGCAGGTTGAGGGAGAACACTGAAGCTTTCTTT. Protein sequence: CATSRLRENTEAFF.

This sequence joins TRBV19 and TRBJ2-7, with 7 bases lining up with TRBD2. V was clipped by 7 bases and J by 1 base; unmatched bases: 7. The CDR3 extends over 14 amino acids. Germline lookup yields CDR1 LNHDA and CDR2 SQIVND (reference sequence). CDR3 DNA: TGTGCCAGTAACTCTTTCGGGGGGTCCTACGAGCAGTACTTC. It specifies CASNSFGGSYEQYF.

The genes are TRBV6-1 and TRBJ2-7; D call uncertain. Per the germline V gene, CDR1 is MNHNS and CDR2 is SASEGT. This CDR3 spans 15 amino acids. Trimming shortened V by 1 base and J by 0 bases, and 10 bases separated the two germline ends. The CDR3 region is CASSEEGTGSYEQYF. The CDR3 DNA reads TGTGCCAGCAGTGAAGAGGGTACGGGCTCCTACGAGCAGTACTTC.

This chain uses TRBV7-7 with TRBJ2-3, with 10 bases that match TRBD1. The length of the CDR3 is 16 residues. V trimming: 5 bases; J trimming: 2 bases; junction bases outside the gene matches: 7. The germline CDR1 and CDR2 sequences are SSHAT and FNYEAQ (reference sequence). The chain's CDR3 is CASSPGTGEITDTQYF. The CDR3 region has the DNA TGTGCCAGCAGCCCTGGGACAGGGGAAATCACAGATACGCAGTATTTT.

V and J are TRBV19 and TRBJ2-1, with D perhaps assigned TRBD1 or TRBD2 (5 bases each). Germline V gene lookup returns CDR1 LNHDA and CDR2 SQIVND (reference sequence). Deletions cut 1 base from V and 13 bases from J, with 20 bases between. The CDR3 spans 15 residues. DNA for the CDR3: TGTGCCAGTAGTATAGGGGGTTCTGGGGGATCTCCCCAGTTCTTC. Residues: CASSIGGSGGSPQFF.

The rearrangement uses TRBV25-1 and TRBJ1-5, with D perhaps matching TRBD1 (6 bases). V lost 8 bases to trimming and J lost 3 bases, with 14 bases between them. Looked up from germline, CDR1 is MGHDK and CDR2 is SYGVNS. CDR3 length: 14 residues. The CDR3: CASRQQGYNQPQHF. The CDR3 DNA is TGTGCCAGCCGTCAACAGGGATACAATCAGCCCCAGCATTTT.

CDR3 residues: CASSLGAGGMNTEAFF. The DNA of the CDR3 is TGCGCCAGCAGCTTGGGGGCAGGGGGCATGAACACTGAAGCTTTCTTT. The chain has TRBV5-1 and TRBJ1-1; 8 bases agree with TRBD1. From germline, CDR1 is SGHRS and CDR2 YFSETQ. This CDR3 is 16 amino acids long. V lost 0 bases to trimming and J lost 0 bases; unmatched junction nucleotides: 4.

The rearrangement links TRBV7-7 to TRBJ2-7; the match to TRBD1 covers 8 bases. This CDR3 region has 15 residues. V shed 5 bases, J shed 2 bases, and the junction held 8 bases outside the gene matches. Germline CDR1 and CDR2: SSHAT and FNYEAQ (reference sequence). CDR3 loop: CASSDRDRSPYEQYF. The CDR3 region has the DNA TGTGCCAGCAGCGACCGGGACAGGAGTCCCTACGAGCAGTACTTC.

CDR3 sequence: CASSIGTRGADTEAFF. The CDR3 DNA follows: TGTGCCAGTAGTATAGGTACTCGGGGGGCGGACACTGAAGCTTTCTTT. This chain links TRBV19 with TRBJ1-1; tentative D call: TRBD1 (6 bases). This CDR3 region has 16 residues. The V gene lost 1 base and the J gene lost 3 bases, with 15 bases spanning the gap. The germline V gene encodes CDR1 LNHDA and CDR2 SQIVND (reference sequence).

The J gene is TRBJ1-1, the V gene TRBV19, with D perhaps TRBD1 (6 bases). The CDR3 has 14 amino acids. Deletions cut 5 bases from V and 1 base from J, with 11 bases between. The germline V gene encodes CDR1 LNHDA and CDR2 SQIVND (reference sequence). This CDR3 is CASSLRQENTEAFF. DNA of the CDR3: TGTGCCAGTAGTCTACGACAGGAGAACACTGAAGCTTTCTTT. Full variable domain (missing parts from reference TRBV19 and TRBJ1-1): DGGITQSPKYLFRKEGQNVTLSCEQNLNHDAMYWYRQDPGQGLRLIYYSQIVNDFQKGDIAEGYSVSREKKESFPLTVTSAQKNPTAFYLCASSLRQENTEAFFGQGTRLTVV.

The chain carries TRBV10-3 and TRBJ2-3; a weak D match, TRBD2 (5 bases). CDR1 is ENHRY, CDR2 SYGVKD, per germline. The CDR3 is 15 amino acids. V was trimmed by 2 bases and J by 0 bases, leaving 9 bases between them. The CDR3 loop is CAISERLASTDTQYF. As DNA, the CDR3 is TGTGCCATCAGTGAGAGGCTAGCTAGCACAGATACGCAGTATTTT.

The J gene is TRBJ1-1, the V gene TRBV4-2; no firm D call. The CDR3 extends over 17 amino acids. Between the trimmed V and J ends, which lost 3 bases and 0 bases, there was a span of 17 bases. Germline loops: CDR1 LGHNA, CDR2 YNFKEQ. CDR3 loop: CASSHRRGRDLNTEAFF. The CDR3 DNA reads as TGTGCCAGCAGCCATCGCAGAGGACGCGACTTGAACACTGAAGCTTTCTTT.

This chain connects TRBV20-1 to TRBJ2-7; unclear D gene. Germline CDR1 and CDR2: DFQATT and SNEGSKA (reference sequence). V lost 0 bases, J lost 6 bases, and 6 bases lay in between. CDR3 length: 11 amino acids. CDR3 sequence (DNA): TGCAGTGCTAGAGATCAAGCCGAGCAGTACTTC. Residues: CSARDQAEQYF.

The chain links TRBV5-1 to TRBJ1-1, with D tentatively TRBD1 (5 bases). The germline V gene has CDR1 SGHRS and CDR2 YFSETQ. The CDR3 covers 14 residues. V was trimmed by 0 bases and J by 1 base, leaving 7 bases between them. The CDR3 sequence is CASSLAGGNTEAFF. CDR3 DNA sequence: TGCGCCAGCAGCTTGGCGGGGGGGAACACTGAAGCTTTCTTT.

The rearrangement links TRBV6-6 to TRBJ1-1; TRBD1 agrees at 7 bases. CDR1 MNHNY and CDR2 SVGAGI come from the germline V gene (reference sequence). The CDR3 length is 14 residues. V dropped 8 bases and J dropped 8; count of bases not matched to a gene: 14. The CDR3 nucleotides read TGTGCCAGCTGTCCACCGGGGGCAGGGGGAGAAGCTTTCTTT. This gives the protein CASCPPGAGGEAFF.